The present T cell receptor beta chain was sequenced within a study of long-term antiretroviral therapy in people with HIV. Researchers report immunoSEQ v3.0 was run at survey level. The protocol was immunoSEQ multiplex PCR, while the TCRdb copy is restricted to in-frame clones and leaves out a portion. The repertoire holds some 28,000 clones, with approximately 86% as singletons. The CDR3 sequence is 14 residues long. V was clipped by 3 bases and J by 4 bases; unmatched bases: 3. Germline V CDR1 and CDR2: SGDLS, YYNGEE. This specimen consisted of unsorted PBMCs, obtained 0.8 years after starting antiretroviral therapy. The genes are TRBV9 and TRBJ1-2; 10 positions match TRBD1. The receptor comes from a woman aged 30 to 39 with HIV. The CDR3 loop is CASSEGQGSYGYTF. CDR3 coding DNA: TGTGCCAGCAGCGAGGGACAGGGGTCCTATGGCTACACCTTC. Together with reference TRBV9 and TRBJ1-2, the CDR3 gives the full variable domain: DSGVTQTPKHLITATGQRVTLRCSPRSGDLSVYWYQQSLDQGLQFLIQYYNGEERAKGNILERFSAQQFPDLHSELNLSSLELGDSALYFCASSEGQGSYGYTFGSGTRLTVV.